Below are 27 T cell receptor beta chains sequenced from a single sample in a study of blood T cells in healthy people across ages. With a J-beta primer mix and a sample-barcoded 5' primer, a second PCR ran roughly 7 to 11 cycles. MiXCR, run by TCRdb on the 5' RACE reads, gives a single entry per CDR3 protein. The data hold around 280,000 distinct CDR3 sequences, with less than 30% observed a single time. Sequencing was carried out using blood. The receptors were gathered from a woman in her seventies in good health.

The V call is TRBV7-2, the J call TRBJ2-5; 10 bases line up with TRBD1. Judging by the DNA end, TRBJ2-7 fits better; the J call may be wrong. Germline V CDR1 and CDR2: SGHTA, FQGNSA. This CDR3 is 14 amino acids long. The chain's CDR3 is CASSLDRGVREQYF. The CDR3 coding sequence is TGTGCCAGCAGTTTGGACAGGGGGGTACGCGAGCAGTACTTC.

Only a few counts were recorded for this clonotype. The V gene is TRBV6-1, the J gene TRBJ1-5; D is possibly TRBD1 (5 bases). Trimming removed 7 bases from V and 3 bases from J, with 19 bases in between. Germline V lookup: CDR1 MNHNS, CDR2 SASEGT. The CDR3 contains 16 residues. CDR3 protein: CASKGGQGEFNQPQHF. The CDR3 coding sequence is TGTGCCAGCAAGGGAGGGCAGGGAGAATTCAATCAGCCCCAGCATTTT.

This clonotype was seen more than once but under ten times. This sequence joins TRBV20-1 and TRBJ2-3; D call uncertain. V lost 0 bases and J lost 2, with 9 bases in between. Germline V CDR1 and CDR2: DFQATT, SNEGSKA (reference sequence). CDR3 length equals 14 residues. DNA of the CDR3: TGCAGTGCTAGAGAGCTCCTAAACACAGATACGCAGTATTTT. Translated, it gives CSARELLNTDTQYF.

The chain combines TRBV20-1 with TRBJ2-1; TRBD2 is a possible D gene (6 bases). V lost 0 bases to trimming and J lost 3 bases, with 12 bases between them. Per the germline V gene, CDR1 is DFQATT and CDR2 is SNEGSKA (reference sequence). The CDR3 length is 15 residues. The DNA of the CDR3 is TGCAGTGCTAGAGATCGCGGGACCAGCTACAATGAGCAGTTCTTC. The encoded protein is CSARDRGTSYNEQFF.

In its sample, this clonotype was seen a few times. This chain uses TRBV4-1 with TRBJ2-5; D tentatively reads TRBD1 or TRBD2 (5 bases each). Per germline, CDR1 MGHRA and CDR2 YSYEKL. Trimming shortened V by 0 bases and J by 7 bases, and 15 bases separated the two germline ends. The CDR3 sequence is 15 residues long. In DNA, the CDR3 is TGCGCCAGCAGCCAAGATCCTGGGGGAGTTGGGACCCAGTACTTC. This sequence encodes CASSQDPGGVGTQYF.

The chain couples TRBV14 to TRBJ2-3; D possibly corresponds to TRBD2 (6 bases). Trimming cost V 0 bases and J 4 bases, with 20 bases left between them. Per the germline V gene, CDR1 is SGHDN and CDR2 is FVKESK. The CDR3 loop spans 18 amino acids. CDR3 amino acids: CASSQESSGRGVADTQYF. As DNA, the CDR3 is TGTGCCAGCAGCCAAGAGTCGTCCGGGAGAGGGGTCGCAGATACGCAGTATTTT.

The chain recombines TRBV20-1 with TRBJ1-5; 9 positions agree with TRBD1. The trim removed 5 bases at V and 6 bases at J, leaving 20 bases unmatched. This CDR3 is built from 18 residues. Germline CDR1 DFQATT, CDR2 SNEGSKA (reference sequence). CDR3 sequence reads: CSASTRGQGSAWRQPQHF. The CDR3 region has the DNA TGCAGTGCTTCCACGCGGGGACAGGGATCTGCTTGGCGTCAGCCCCAGCATTTT.

This clonotype was counted only a few times. A much larger clone sits a single nucleotide away, making a read error possible. CDR3 nucleotides: TGTGCCATCAGATCGGACCTCGAGGGCACTGAAGCTTTCTTT. Translating it yields CAIRSDLEGTEAFF. The chain is built from TRBV10-3 and TRBJ1-1, with D uncertain. Trimming cost V 6 bases and J 4 bases, with 15 bases left between them. CDR1 ENHRY and CDR2 SYGVKD come from the germline V gene. The CDR3 has 14 amino acids.

This sequence joins TRBV25-1 and TRBJ2-7; no firm D call. V shed 4 bases and J shed 4 bases, with 14 bases lying between them. The CDR3 sequence is 14 residues long. Germline CDR1 MGHDK, CDR2 SYGVNS. For the CDR3, the DNA is TGTGCCAGCAGTGGGCGAGCATGGTCTTACGAGCAGTACTTC. Its translation: CASSGRAWSYEQYF.

The table lists this clonotype with a few counts. The CDR3 nucleotides read TGTGCCAGCAGCTTAGATCCGGGGTCGACTAACTATGGCTACACCTTC. The encoded protein is CASSLDPGSTNYGYTF. V usage is TRBV7-2 and J usage is TRBJ1-2, with no clear D. CDR3 length: 16 amino acids. V was shortened by 1 base and J by 0 bases, with 12 bases between the two germline ends. Germline CDR1 and CDR2: SGHTA and FQGNSA.

This clonotype was seen ten or more times. The J gene is TRBJ2-3, the V gene TRBV28; D is possibly TRBD2 (5 bases). Trimming shortened V by 3 bases and J by 11 bases, and 18 bases separated the two germline ends. From germline, CDR1 is MDHEN and CDR2 SYDVKM. This CDR3 comprises 14 residues. This CDR3 reads CASSFRLPGGWQYF. CDR3 nucleotides: TGTGCCAGCAGTTTCCGACTACCAGGAGGTTGGCAGTATTTT.

The chain uses TRBV5-1 and TRBJ1-1; no firm D call. Germline lookup yields CDR1 SGHRS and CDR2 YFSETQ. Between the trimmed V and J ends, which lost 7 bases and 0 bases, there was a span of 16 bases. The CDR3 is 15 amino acids. The CDR3 loop is CASQLEALMNTEAFF. DNA for the CDR3: TGCGCCAGCCAACTGGAGGCCTTAATGAACACTGAAGCTTTCTTT.

The genes are TRBV7-3 and TRBJ2-6; D unclear. Between the trimmed V and J ends, which lost 5 bases and 0 bases, there was a span of 14 bases. The CDR3 sequence is 17 residues long. Germline V lookup: CDR1 SGHTA, CDR2 FQGTGA. CDR3 in amino acids: CASSATGLRSGANVLTF. The CDR3, as DNA: TGTGCCAGCAGCGCAACGGGTCTCCGCTCTGGGGCCAACGTCCTGACTTTC.

DNA for the CDR3: TGTGCCAGCAGGGATACTAGCGGGAGGCCCAATGAGCAGTTCTTC. Its protein product is CASRDTSGRPNEQFF. This chain uses TRBV2 with TRBJ2-5, with 12 bases aligning to TRBD2. The better agreement between TRBJ2-1 and the DNA end casts doubt on the J call. This CDR3 comprises 15 residues. From germline, CDR1 is SNHLY and CDR2 FYNNEI.

This clonotype has only a few counts. This sequence joins TRBV5-1 and TRBJ1-4, with D possibly TRBD1 on 6 matching bases. The CDR3 spans 13 residues. CDR1 SGHRS and CDR2 YFSETQ come from the germline V gene. Trimming took off 4 bases at V and 8 bases at J, with 12 bases between the two ends. The CDR3 loop reads CASSRGTSEKLFF. In nucleotides, the CDR3 is TGCGCCAGCAGCCGGGGGACAAGCGAAAAACTGTTTTTT.

This clonotype was observed a single time. V gene TRBV7-8 combines with J gene TRBJ2-7; TRBD2 aligns across 7 bases. The DNA end lines up better with TRBJ2-1; the J call may be wrong. This CDR3 is 17 amino acids long. Per the germline V gene, CDR1 is SGHVS and CDR2 is FQNEAQ. The CDR3 bases are TGTGCCAGCAGCCCCAGGACTAGACAAGGAGGTACATTAGAGCAGTTCTTC. It codes for CASSPRTRQGGTLEQFF.

The J gene is TRBJ2-5, the V gene TRBV4-2; D could derive from TRBD1 or TRBD2 (5 bases each). The germline V gene has CDR1 LGHNA and CDR2 YNFKEQ. CDR3 length: 13 residues. The V end lost 2 bases, the J end lost 5 bases, and 9 bases lay between the germline ends. The DNA of the CDR3 is TGTGCCAGCAGCCAAACCGGGACGGAGACCCAGTACTTC. Amino acids: CASSQTGTETQYF.

In this sample, this clonotype turned up a few times. This chain links TRBV20-1 with TRBJ2-7; D gene ambiguous. The V and J ends lost 3 bases and 7 bases respectively, with 19 bases between them. Per germline, CDR1 DFQATT and CDR2 SNEGSKA (reference sequence). This CDR3 region has 14 residues. The CDR3 DNA is TGCAGTGCTAGCGCCTCAAGCGCAAAGGGAGAGCAGTACTTC. It encodes CSASASSAKGEQYF.

The rearrangement joins TRBV24-1 to TRBJ2-3; no definite D call. Deletions cut 6 bases from V and 6 bases from J, with 6 bases between. The CDR3 runs 11 residues. CDR1 is KGHDR and CDR2 is SFDVKD in the germline V gene. The CDR3 DNA is TGTGCCACCAGTCGAAGGGATACGCAGTATTTT. Translation: CATSRRDTQYF.

With regard to this clonotype: A much larger clone differs by one base, so this may be a read error. The chain carries TRBV5-6 and TRBJ1-4; no firm D call. This CDR3 is built from 15 residues. CDR1 and CDR2 from the germline V gene are SGHDT and YYEEEE. The CDR3 DNA follows: TGTGCCAGCAGCTTATCGGCAGCCGCCGGCGAAAAAATGTTTTTT. It codes for CASSLSAAAGEKMFF.

The rearrangement links TRBV6-1 to TRBJ2-7, with TRBD2 matching 8 bases. Germline values: CDR1 MNHNS, CDR2 SASEGT. The J segment lost 0 bases and the V segment lost 7 bases, leaving 5 bases of the junction unmatched. This CDR3 has 14 amino acids. In DNA, the CDR3 is TGTGCCAGCACGACTAGCGACTACTCCTACGAGCAGTACTTC. It encodes CASTTSDYSYEQYF.

This clonotype appeared a few times. An end of the junction differs from the germline gene, which may be a read error. V and J are TRBV11-2 and TRBJ2-5; 7 bases fit TRBD1. Looked up from germline, CDR1 is SGHAT and CDR2 is FQNNGV. The CDR3 has 12 amino acids. The CDR3 region has the DNA TGTGCCAGCAGCGGGGCCGGGACAGAGCTCTTCTTC. Protein sequence: CASSGAGTELFF.

This clonotype was counted only a few times. A much bigger clone sits one base away, suggesting this may be a read error. The chain links TRBV29-1 to TRBJ2-5; TRBD1 or TRBD2 may be the D gene (5 bases each). This CDR3 is 12 amino acids long. The germline V and J ends were trimmed by 4 bases and 9 bases, with 15 bases remaining between them. CDR1 is SQVTM, CDR2 ANQGSEA, per germline. The CDR3 loop reads CSVGYGVGAQYF. For the CDR3, the DNA is TGCAGCGTTGGATACGGAGTGGGGGCCCAGTACTTC. The whole variable domain, filled in from reference TRBV29-1 and TRBJ2-5, reads SAVISQKPSRDICQRGTSLTIQCQVDSQVTMMFWYRQQPGQSLTLIATANQGSEATYESGFVIDKFPISRPNLTFSTLTVSNMSPEDSSIYLCSVGYGVGAQYFGPGTRLLVL.

The V call is TRBV28, the J call TRBJ1-2; D gene uncertain. V was cut by 6 bases and J by 9 bases, with 11 bases left in between. Germline CDR1 is MDHEN and CDR2 is SYDVKM. CDR3 length equals 11 residues. CDR3 DNA: TGTGCCAGCAGCGACCCCCGAAGCTACACCTTC. The encoded protein is CASSDPRSYTF.

The V gene is TRBV6-6, the J gene TRBJ1-5; D not certain. This CDR3 has 16 residues. CDR1 and CDR2 from the germline V gene are MNHNY and SVGAGI (reference sequence). The V and J ends lost 4 bases and 2 bases respectively, with 15 bases between them. CDR3 in amino acids: CASSFRFDKGNQPQHF. The DNA for the CDR3 is TGTGCCAGCAGTTTCCGATTTGACAAGGGCAATCAGCCCCAGCATTTT.

V and J are TRBV7-2 and TRBJ1-2; D uncertain. CDR1 and CDR2 (germline): SGHTA, FQGNSA. With 2 bases removed from V and 4 bases from J, the gap between germline ends came to 11 bases. The length of the CDR3 is 14 residues. CDR3 region: CASSLSADSYGYTF. CDR3 bases: TGTGCCAGCAGCTTATCAGCAGACTCCTATGGCTACACCTTC.

This clonotype was observed a few times. The chain recombines TRBV20-1 with TRBJ2-5; a weak D match, TRBD2 (6 bases). This CDR3 comprises 15 residues. V was cut by 5 bases and J by 5 bases, with 21 bases left in between. Germline V gene data show CDR1 as DFQATT and CDR2 as SNEGSKA (reference sequence). In DNA, the CDR3 is TGCAGTGCTGGAGGGCTAGCGCTAAGCGGGGAGACCCAGTACTTC. Its translation: CSAGGLALSGETQYF.